The sequence of this T cell receptor (beta chain) was determined in a study of shared clonotypes between healthy human individuals (dated by TCRdb to about 2020). Regarding the complete study: A couple of women and three men aged 18 to 49 years were included in the cohort. For each donor, CD4 naive and CD4 memory were each given three plates, CD8 naive was given two plates, and CD8 memory was given one plate. To estimate repertoire size and how much clonotypes are shared between individuals, the study performed deep sequencing of blood TCR repertoires from five healthy adults. To increase sequencing depth and limit assay-specific biases, TCR repertoire library preparation and sequencing were carried out by different laboratories using diverse techniques. Between about 0.9 and 10 billion PBMCs per donor were obtained by leukapheresis.

The germline V gene encodes CDR1 MGHRA and CDR2 YSYEKL. The CDR3 spans 16 residues, from the cysteine through the phenylalanine. Left in the record is the CDR3 DNA by itself, 48 bases read in frame from the first base. The junction shows trimming of 3 bases on V and 4 bases on J, and the gene matches do not reach 10 bases of it. The full study reports these points: Pairwise subsampling led to the expectation that sequencing depth would affect the degree of clonotype sharing among donors. Estimated clonotype richness was generally larger for naive than for memory subsets. The small number of donors limited the genetic and exposure-history diversity represented. Incomplete sequencing was indicated by rarefaction of sorted-subset datasets, despite the large sequencing depth. Sharing across several donors was observed for about 5% of naive CD4, over 3% of naive CD8, 2.3% of memory CD4, and around 0.4% of memory CD8 clonotypes. Only blood was sampled, and tissue TCR repertoires likely differ from those in blood. Compared with non-shared clonotypes, clonotypes shared by all four sorted-subset donors had higher generation probabilities.

To note about this clone: It has no known antigen specificity. No quality values exist for individual bases; no much larger clone is one base distant.

TCR CDR3 regions were amplified from genomic DNA by multiplex PCR using the deep immunoSEQ assay. Extracted genomic DNA from each cell subset was distributed evenly across all wells of several immunoSEQ 96-well plates, and each plate was treated as a replicate. For sorted subsets, each replicate PCR was loaded with 150 to 250 ng genomic DNA, equivalent to 30,000 or so T cell genomes. The purified libraries were quantified using a Qubit 3.0 fluorometer, sized with a Bioanalyzer 2100, and then quantified again using the KAPA Library Quantification kit. A separate single-read 150-cycle Illumina NextSeq 550 flow cell was used to sequence each immunoSEQ 96-well plate. As for the original processing: Because only junctional sequences without quality scores were contained in the immunoSEQ output, filtering matching that applied to full-length reads could not be performed. To assign V/J genes and CDR3, sequences were annotated using PyIR, a Python wrapper for IgBLAST v1.9, with IMGT germline references. Reads with weak V/J assignments (E-value above 1e-6), missing CDR3, stop codons, out-of-frame junctions, or ambiguous translated residues were removed. A V3J clonotype was defined by an identical inferred V gene, J gene, and CDR3 amino acid sequence. Percentage overlap between repertoires was calculated by dividing the number of shared unique clonotypes by the size of the smaller repertoire. RTK rarefaction, the Chao1 estimator, and Recon v2.1 estimates of unobserved clonotypes were used to assess repertoire richness. Generation probabilities for all TCRbeta clonotypes obtained by the gDNA method from a handful of donors were computed using OLGA. Not all clones reach the TCRdb copy of this immuneACCESS table, which keeps in-frame sequences only. Checked studies attribute under half of the gap to unresolved V genes and leave the rest unexplained. The DNA gave D and trimming, while V, J and clone size come from that table. This sample comprises millions of clones, more than 80% of them detected only once. The ten largest clones add up to roughly 0.14% of the sample.

Donors were healthy HIV-negative adults with no recently reported acute infections or vaccinations. Only Caucasian adults living in Nashville, Tennessee, USA were represented among the donors. CD4+ T cells were enriched through magnetic negative selection, after which naive cells were positively selected on CD45RA and the remaining negative fraction served as the memory subset. Blood was collected by leukapheresis, and PBMCs were isolated by Ficoll-Histopaque density gradient centrifugation and then cryopreserved in liquid nitrogen vapor phase. Analytical flow cytometry was used to check the purity and quantity of each magnetically sorted T cell population. Genomic DNA was isolated from every sorted fraction and measured by UV absorbance on a Nanodrop 2000c.

Rearrangement joined TRBV4-1 to TRBJ2-5, with 8 junctional bases fitting TRBD1. The receptor's source is a man younger than 35 in good health. Sequenced input: naive CD4+ T cells sorted from blood. Taken with the paper, the label for cell subset or site translates to: CD45RA+ positively selected. The nucleotides read TGCGCCAGCAGCCAGACCTACAGGGGGTATTCAGAGACCCAGTACTTC. Translated, this gives CASSQTYRGYSETQYF.